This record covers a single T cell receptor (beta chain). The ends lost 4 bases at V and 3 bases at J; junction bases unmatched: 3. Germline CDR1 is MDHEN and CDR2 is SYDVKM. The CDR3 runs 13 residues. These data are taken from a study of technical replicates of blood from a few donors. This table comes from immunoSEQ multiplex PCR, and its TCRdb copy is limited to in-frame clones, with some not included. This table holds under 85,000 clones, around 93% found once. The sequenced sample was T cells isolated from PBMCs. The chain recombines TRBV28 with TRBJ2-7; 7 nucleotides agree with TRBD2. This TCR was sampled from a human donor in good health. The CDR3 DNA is TGTGCCAGCAGTTCGGCTAGCGGCTACGAGCAGTACTTC. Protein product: CASSSASGYEQYF.